The next 13 T cell receptor beta chains were all read from a single sample in a study of PD-L1 blockade in urothelial cancer. Only in-frame clones appear in the TCRdb table, and some are missing; sequencing was by immunoSEQ multiplex PCR. Of under 40,000 clones in the sample, 80% to 90% were seen once. Here the sequenced sample was PBMCs, taken around atezolizumab (anti-PD-L1) treatment. The receptor set was obtained from a man in his fifties or sixties with urothelial cancer.

The rearrangement joins TRBV18 to TRBJ1-2; D is perhaps TRBD1 (6 bases). Germline lookup yields CDR1 KGHSH and CDR2 LQKENI. Trimming pared 6 bases from V and 7 bases from J, leaving 15 bases between. This CDR3 contains 13 residues. The CDR3 protein is CASSPSRGGGYTF. The CDR3 DNA reads as TGTGCCAGCTCCCCAAGCAGGGGCGGTGGCTACACCTTC.

The chain is built from TRBV18 and TRBJ1-6; 7 positions agree with TRBD1. This CDR3 region has 14 residues. Germline CDR1 KGHSH, CDR2 LQKENI. The ends lost 5 bases at V and 3 bases at J; junction bases unmatched: 1. The DNA of the CDR3 is TGTGCCAGCTCAGACAGGGTCTATAATTCACCCCTCCACTTT. Translated: CASSDRVYNSPLHF.

This clone occurred a few times. The sample holds other DNA sequences that translate to the same CDR3. DNA for the CDR3: TGTGCCAGCAGCGTGGGGCACATGAACACTGAAGCTTTCTTT. Its protein is CASSVGHMNTEAFF. V gene TRBV9 combines with J gene TRBJ1-1, with D possibly matching TRBD1 (5 bases). Germline CDR1 is SGDLS and CDR2 is YYNGEE. The CDR3 runs to 14 residues. V was pared by 2 bases and J by 0 bases, with 8 bases between.

This clone is medium-sized within its sample. J is TRBJ1-2 and V is TRBV13; 7 bases agree with TRBD1. Germline CDR1 is PRHDT and CDR2 is FYEKMQ (reference sequence). The CDR3 covers 13 residues. V shed 8 bases and J 4 bases; nucleotides not matched to a gene: 7. CDR3: CASESQGSYGYTF. The CDR3 DNA reads TGTGCCAGCGAATCACAGGGGAGCTATGGCTACACCTTC.

Ten or more counts support this clone. This rearrangement joins TRBV5-5 to TRBJ2-7; a possible D gene is TRBD1 (5 bases). The CDR3 consists of 15 residues. Trimming shortened V by 5 bases and J by 4 bases, and 19 bases separated the two germline ends. Germline CDR1 SGHKS, CDR2 YYEKEE (reference sequence). The CDR3 nucleotides read TGTGCCAGCAGGCAAAAGGATGAAGGGGTATACGAGCAGTACTTC. Amino acids: CASRQKDEGVYEQYF.

This clone was detected once. The chain uses TRBV4-1 and TRBJ2-2; D possibly corresponds to TRBD1 (5 bases). The CDR3 length is 13 residues. Germline CDR1 is MGHRA and CDR2 is YSYEKL. Trimming shortened V by 1 base and J by 6 bases, and 6 bases separated the two germline ends. This CDR3 is CASSQAGSGELFF. The CDR3 coding sequence is TGCGCCAGCAGCCAAGCAGGGTCCGGGGAGCTGTTTTTT.

The chain is built from TRBV6-5 and TRBJ2-7, with D possibly matching TRBD1 (6 bases). V was pared by 6 bases and J by 9 bases, with 12 bases between. Per the germline V gene, CDR1 is MNHEY and CDR2 is SVGAGI. There are 11 residues in the CDR3. The CDR3 coding sequence is TGTGCCAGCAGACAGGGCTTTGGGCAGTACTTC. It yields the protein CASRQGFGQYF.

The chain couples TRBV18 to TRBJ1-2, with 8 bases lining up with TRBD1. The CDR3 runs 15 residues. Germline-derived CDR1 and CDR2 are KGHSH and LQKENI. V trimming: 2 bases; J trimming: 3 bases; junction bases outside the gene matches: 5. The CDR3 reads CASSPIQGADYGYTF. CDR3 sequence (DNA): TGTGCCAGCTCACCAATTCAGGGGGCCGACTATGGCTACACCTTC.

The gene calls are TRBV5-1 and TRBJ1-1; D gene unclear. Germline V gene sequence: CDR1 SGHRS, CDR2 YFSETQ. The CDR3 has 14 amino acids. With 0 bases removed from V and 1 base from J, the gap between germline ends came to 7 bases. The DNA of the CDR3 is TGCGCCAGCAGCTTGGACGGGTGGAACACTGAAGCTTTCTTT. It codes for CASSLDGWNTEAFF.

This chain connects TRBV28 to TRBJ2-7; TRBD1 aligns across 8 bases. Trimming took 3 bases from V and 0 from J; bases not matched to a gene: 4. Germline CDR1 is MDHEN and CDR2 is SYDVKM. The CDR3 contains 15 residues. CDR3 sequence reads: CASSFPGTGSYEQYF. CDR3 nucleotide sequence: TGTGCCAGCAGTTTCCCCGGGACAGGCTCCTACGAGCAGTACTTC. Variable domain in full (rest from reference TRBV28 and TRBJ2-7): DVKVTQSSRYLVKRTGEKVFLECVQDMDHENMFWYRQDPGLGLRLIYFSYDVKMKEKGDIPEGYSVSREKKERFSLILESASTNQTSMYLCASSFPGTGSYEQYFGPGTRLTVT.

The V and J genes are TRBV11-2 and TRBJ2-7; 11 positions match TRBD2. Germline V lookup: CDR1 SGHAT, CDR2 FQNNGV. V lost 4 bases, J lost 0 bases, and 11 bases stayed unmatched. The CDR3 length is 18 residues. The DNA for the CDR3 is TGTGCCAGCAGCTCCCTCACTAGCGGGGGACCTAGCTCCTACGAGCAGTACTTC. Translated, it gives CASSSLTSGGPSSYEQYF.

The chain employs TRBV2 and TRBJ2-5; the D gene is possibly TRBD2 (6 bases). Germline assignment: CDR1 SNHLY and CDR2 FYNNEI. The CDR3 totals 13 residues. Trimming stripped 4 bases from V and 5 bases from J, with 11 bases between. CDR3 loop: CASSGGLWETQYF. CDR3 sequence (DNA): TGTGCCAGCAGTGGGGGACTTTGGGAGACCCAGTACTTC. The variable domain in full, completed from reference TRBV2 and TRBJ2-5, reads EPEVTQTPSHQVTQMGQEVILRCVPISNHLYFYWYRQILGQKVEFLVSFYNNEISEKSEIFDDQFSVERPDGSNFTLKIRSTKLEDSAMYFCASSGGLWETQYFGPGTRLLVL.

CDR3 loop: CASREGTANTEAFF. In DNA, the CDR3 is TGTGCCAGCAGAGAGGGGACAGCGAACACTGAAGCTTTCTTT. This chain links TRBV5-4 with TRBJ1-1, with 7 bases aligning to TRBD1. With 5 bases clipped from V and 1 base from J, the junction kept 5 bases outside the gene matches. This CDR3 spans 14 amino acids. Germline V gives CDR1 SGHNT, CDR2 YYREEE (reference sequence).